This T cell receptor (beta chain) was identified in a study of PD-1 blockade in classical Hodgkin lymphoma. Study conclusions and caveats: Reported findings placed baseline TCR diversity lower in newly diagnosed patients (compared with healthy donors).

Here immunoSEQ multiplex PCR was the method, and the copy in TCRdb shows in-frame clones only, minus some. Among some 70,000 clones listed, 93% were seen once. Germline V gives CDR1 MNHEY, CDR2 SVGAGI. The ends were cut back, 3 bases at V and 4 bases at J, with 4 bases in the middle. The CDR3 consists of 12 residues. This clone was recorded only once. Its antigen is unidentified. Described time point: newly diagnosed, previously untreated cHL patient sample. The chain uses TRBV6-5 and TRBJ1-5; no reliable D call. The sample comprised peripheral blood mononuclear cells (PBMCs). The sequence was collected from a human donor with classical Hodgkin lymphoma. CDR3 region: CASSYTNQPQHF. The CDR3 DNA reads as TGTGCCAGCAGTTATACTAATCAGCCCCAGCATTTT.